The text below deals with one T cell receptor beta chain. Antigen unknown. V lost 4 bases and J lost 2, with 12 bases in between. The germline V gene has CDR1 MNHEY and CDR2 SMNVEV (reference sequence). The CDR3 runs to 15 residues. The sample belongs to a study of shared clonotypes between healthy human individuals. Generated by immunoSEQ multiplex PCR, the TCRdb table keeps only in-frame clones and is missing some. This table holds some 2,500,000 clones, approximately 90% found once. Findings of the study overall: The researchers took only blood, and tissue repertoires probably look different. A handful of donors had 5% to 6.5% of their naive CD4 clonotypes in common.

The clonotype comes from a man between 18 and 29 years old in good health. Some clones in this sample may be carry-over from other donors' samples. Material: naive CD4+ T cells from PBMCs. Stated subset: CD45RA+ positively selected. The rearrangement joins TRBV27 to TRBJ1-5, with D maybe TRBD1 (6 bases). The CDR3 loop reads CASSSGAYGNQPQHF. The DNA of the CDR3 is TGTGCCAGCAGTTCAGGGGCATATGGCAATCAGCCCCAGCATTTT.